A selection of T cell receptor beta chains follows, all from one sample in a study of vaccination and CD4 T cells after COVID-19. No antigens are known for them. MiXCR, run by TCRdb on the PCR reads, gives a single entry per CDR3 protein. Among fewer than 25,000 distinct CDR3 sequences listed, around 41% were seen once. The sequenced sample consisted of cultured CD4+ T cells from blood. The source of these receptors is a human donor with COVID-19. Both conserved end residues are part of each CDR3. D genes are given only for firm matches.

D gene: .; V gene: TRBV28; J gene: TRBJ1-2; CDR3 protein: CASRPASRAYGYTF
D gene: TRBD1; V gene: TRBV20-1; J gene: TRBJ1-4; CDR3 protein: CSAKNPRQGHEKLFF
D gene: TRBD1; V gene: TRBV5-6; J gene: TRBJ1-6; CDR3 protein: CASSIYRGNSPLHF
D gene: TRBD1; V gene: TRBV20-1; J gene: TRBJ1-5; CDR3 protein: CSAREEGASQPQHF
D gene: TRBD1; V gene: TRBV6-1; J gene: TRBJ2-5; CDR3 protein: CASSTTGAETQYF
D gene: TRBD2; V gene: TRBV12-3/TRBV12-4; J gene: TRBJ2-7; CDR3 protein: CASMTSGLYEQYF
D gene: .; V gene: TRBV20-1; J gene: TRBJ2-5; CDR3 protein: CSASLSGEWRTQYF
D gene: .; V gene: TRBV20-1; J gene: TRBJ1-2; CDR3 protein: CSATTRETRGYGYTF
D gene: .; V gene: TRBV11-2; J gene: TRBJ1-3; CDR3 protein: CASSQKGNTIYF
D gene: .; V gene: TRBV6-1; J gene: TRBJ1-3; CDR3 protein: CASGIGHLSGNTIYF
D gene: .; V gene: TRBV12-3/TRBV12-4; J gene: TRBJ1-1; CDR3 protein: CASSLEGVTGNTEAFF
D gene: TRBD2; V gene: TRBV20-1; J gene: TRBJ2-5; CDR3 protein: CSASLAGRETQYF
D gene: .; V gene: TRBV20-1; J gene: TRBJ2-7; CDR3 protein: CSARDTGSYEQYF
D gene: TRBD1; V gene: TRBV7-9; J gene: TRBJ1-6; CDR3 protein: CASSGGQGWAPLHF
D gene: TRBD2; V gene: TRBV10-1; J gene: TRBJ2-3; CDR3 protein: CATHLGLASPAQYF
D gene: .; V gene: TRBV5-1; J gene: TRBJ2-7; CDR3 protein: CASSSTLDEQYF
D gene: .; V gene: TRBV2; J gene: TRBJ2-5; CDR3 protein: CARGSGRETQYF
D gene: TRBD2; V gene: TRBV30; J gene: TRBJ2-1; CDR3 protein: CAWSGTSGGNEQFF
D gene: TRBD1; V gene: TRBV11-2; J gene: TRBJ2-3; CDR3 protein: CASSMTGMADTQYF
D gene: TRBD1; V gene: TRBV7-2; J gene: TRBJ2-7; CDR3 protein: CASSFRDRPAEQYF
D gene: .; V gene: TRBV7-9; J gene: TRBJ2-3; CDR3 protein: CASSPWGGGVFPDTQYF
D gene: .; V gene: TRBV7-9; J gene: TRBJ1-2; CDR3 protein: CASSLTENYGYTF
D gene: .; V gene: TRBV14; J gene: TRBJ1-6; CDR3 protein: CASSQDRPPLHF
D gene: .; V gene: TRBV6-5; J gene: TRBJ1-2; CDR3 protein: CASSYSGNGNYGYTF
D gene: TRBD1; V gene: TRBV7-2; J gene: TRBJ1-4; CDR3 protein: CASSSDRGLEKLFF
D gene: TRBD1; V gene: TRBV20-1; J gene: TRBJ1-2; CDR3 protein: CSAQTGAPGYGYTF
D gene: .; V gene: TRBV20-1; J gene: TRBJ2-1; CDR3 protein: CSARSSLRSYNEQFF
D gene: TRBD1; V gene: TRBV20-1; J gene: TRBJ2-7; CDR3 protein: CSARDRGRGSYEQYF
D gene: TRBD2; V gene: TRBV12-3/TRBV12-4; J gene: TRBJ2-5; CDR3 protein: CASSWGTIQETQYF
D gene: TRBD1; V gene: TRBV28; J gene: TRBJ1-2; CDR3 protein: CASSRDRTPGSGYTF
D gene: .; V gene: TRBV6-2/TRBV6-3; J gene: TRBJ1-2; CDR3 protein: CASYGLGDGYTF